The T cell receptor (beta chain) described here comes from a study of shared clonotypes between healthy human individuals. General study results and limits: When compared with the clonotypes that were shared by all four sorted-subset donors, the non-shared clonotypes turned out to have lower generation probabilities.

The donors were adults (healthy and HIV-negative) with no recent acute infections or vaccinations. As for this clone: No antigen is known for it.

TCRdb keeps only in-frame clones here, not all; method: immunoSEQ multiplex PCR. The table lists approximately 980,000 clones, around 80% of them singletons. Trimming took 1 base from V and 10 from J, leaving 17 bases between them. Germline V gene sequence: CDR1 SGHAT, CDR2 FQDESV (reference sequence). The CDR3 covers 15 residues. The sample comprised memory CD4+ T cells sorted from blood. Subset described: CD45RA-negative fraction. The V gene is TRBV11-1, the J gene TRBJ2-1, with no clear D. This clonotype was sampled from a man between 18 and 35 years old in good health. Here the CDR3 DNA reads TGTGCCAGCAGCTTAGACCGACTCGTCGTGACCGAGCAGTTCTTC. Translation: CASSLDRLVVTEQFF.